This is a list of T cell receptor beta chains from one sample in a study of regulatory T cells in long-lasting Graves disease. Each CDR3 protein gets one entry after TCRdb re-called the multiplex PCR reads with MiXCR. The profile covers around 400,000 distinct CDR3 sequences, with about 15% appearing a single time and around 7.6% taken by the ten largest. These data were also reused for a study on T cells in Graves' hyperthyroidism and ophthalmopathy.

The sequencing here drew on peripheral blood mononuclear cells (PBMCs), taken at new diagnosis, from a patient treated with antithyroid drugs. The receptors here all came from a woman aged 40 to 49 with Graves disease. Both conserved end residues are part of each CDR3. The D gene is left open where the match is weak. Only part of the rows carry a size: once, few, many, or a class if the clone is expanded.

TRBD1	many	TRBJ2-7	TRBV10-2	CASGSGTGVYEQYF	TGCGCCAGCGGCTCCGGGACAGGGGTCTACGAGCAGTACTTC
TRBD2	many	TRBJ2-1	TRBV11-2	CASSLDRGLAYNEQFF	TGTGCCAGCAGCTTAGATCGAGGACTAGCTTACAATGAGCAGTTCTTC
NA	NA	TRBJ2-1	TRBV5-1	CASSFHNNTGLSSYNEQFF	TGCGCCAGCAGCTTCCACAACAATACAGGGTTAAGCTCCTACAATGAGCAGTTCTTC
TRBD1	few	TRBJ2-2	TRBV5-1	CASSLRENRGPGELFF	TGCGCCAGCAGCTTGCGTGAAAACAGGGGTCCCGGGGAGCTGTTTTTT
NA	many	TRBJ1-6	TRBV4-1	CASSRGELYNSPLHF	TGCGCCAGCAGCAGGGGCGAGCTTTATAATTCACCCCTCCACTTT
TRBD2	NA	TRBJ2-7	TRBV30	CAWSVQGEGTTAQYF	TGTGCCTGGAGTGTACAAGGAGAGGGGACTACGGCGCAGTACTTC
NA	many	TRBJ2-7	TRBV2	CASHYSSYEQYF	TGTGCCAGCCACTATAGCTCCTACGAGCAGTACTTC
NA	NA	TRBJ2-7	TRBV7-9	CASSPQAGINEQYF	TGTGCCAGCAGCCCCCAGGCAGGGATCAACGAGCAGTACTTC
TRBD2	NA	TRBJ2-1	TRBV18	CASSLGLAAYNEQFF	TGTGCCAGCTCACTGGGACTAGCGGCCTACAATGAGCAGTTCTTC
NA	many	TRBJ2-1	TRBV14	CASSRLPPGGTRQGEQFF	TGTGCCAGCAGCCGCCTCCCCCCTGGCGGGACCCGCCAGGGTGAGCAGTTCTTC
NA	few	TRBJ1-1	TRBV6-1	CASKMLRDTEAFF	TGTGCCAGCAAAATGTTAAGAGACACTGAAGCTTTCTTT
NA	NA	TRBJ1-5	TRBV30	CAWSPEAGNQPQHF	TGTGCCTGGAGTCCTGAGGCGGGCAATCAGCCCCAGCATTTT
NA	few	TRBJ1-2	TRBV29-1	CSVESLGGSGIYGYTF	TGCAGCGTTGAAAGTCTGGGGGGCAGCGGGATCTATGGCTACACCTTC
TRBD1	many	TRBJ2-3	TRBV11-2	CASSSYRGRGDTQYF	TGTGCCAGCAGCTCTTACAGGGGGCGCGGGGATACGCAGTATTTT
NA	many	TRBJ2-7	TRBV5-1	CASSLAGSTSEQYF	TGCGCCAGCAGCTTGGCGGGTTCTACGTCGGAGCAGTACTTC
TRBD1	many	TRBJ2-7	TRBV7-3	CASSKDRVPSYEQYF	TGTGCCAGCAGCAAAGACAGGGTTCCATCCTACGAGCAGTACTTC
NA	few	TRBJ1-5	TRBV6-9	CASSYRNQPQHF	TGTGCCAGCAGTTACCGCAATCAGCCCCAGCATTTT
NA	NA	TRBJ2-7	TRBV24-1	CATSSGTPLGYEQYF	TGTGCCACCAGTTCTGGGACACCTTTAGGGTACGAGCAGTACTTC
NA	few	TRBJ2-5	TRBV25-1	CASSEYKGPTQETQYF	TGTGCCAGCAGTGAATATAAGGGACCCACCCAAGAGACCCAGTACTTC
NA	many	TRBJ2-6	TRBV7-2	CASSLGISTGANVLTF	TGTGCCAGCAGCTTAGGGATAAGTACGGGGGCCAACGTCCTGACTTTC
NA	NA	TRBJ1-2	TRBV7-9	CASSLVAWGGYTF	TGTGCCAGCAGCTTAGTGGCCTGGGGTGGCTACACCTTC
NA	NA	TRBJ2-7	TRBV29-1	CSAAQAGSSYEQYF	TGCAGCGCCGCACAGGCGGGAAGCTCCTACGAGCAGTACTTC
TRBD2	many	TRBJ2-7	TRBV11-3	CASSLDEAGGGYEQYF	TGTGCCAGCAGCTTAGATGAGGCGGGAGGGGGCTACGAGCAGTACTTC
NA	few	TRBJ2-7	TRBV11-2	CASSLESGGPSYEQYF	TGTGCCAGCAGCTTAGAGTCCGGGGGACCCTCCTACGAGCAGTACTTC
TRBD1	many	TRBJ1-4	TRBV2	CASSPWTGGDEKLFF	TGTGCCAGCAGTCCTTGGACAGGGGGCGATGAAAAACTGTTTTTT
NA	many	TRBJ2-1	TRBV11-3	CASKRDAFYNEQFF	TGTGCCTCCAAGCGAGACGCTTTCTACAATGAGCAGTTCTTC
NA	NA	TRBJ2-7	TRBV7-2	CASSPANWNSYEQYF	TGTGCCAGCAGCCCGGCGAACTGGAACTCCTACGAGCAGTACTTC
NA	many	TRBJ2-3	TRBV7-3	CASSLTTRDTQYF	TGTGCCAGCAGCTTAACAACCCGTGATACGCAGTATTTT
NA	few	TRBJ1-2	TRBV7-9	CASSLSWVGEGYTF	TGTGCCAGCAGCTTAAGCTGGGTAGGAGAAGGCTACACCTTC
NA	NA	TRBJ2-7	TRBV5-6	CASSGPRETSYEQYF	TGTGCCAGCAGCGGCCCTCGGGAGACCTCCTACGAGCAGTACTTC
NA	NA	TRBJ1-1	TRBV2	CASSASGSRTEAFF	TGTGCCAGCAGTGCGTCAGGGTCTCGGACTGAAGCTTTCTTT
NA	NA	TRBJ1-1	TRBV6-5	CASSWGTPSAMNTEAFF	TGTGCCAGCAGTTGGGGGACCCCCTCCGCCATGAACACTGAAGCTTTCTTT
NA	many	TRBJ1-2	TRBV28	CASSIPGGGYNYGYTF	TGTGCCAGCAGTATACCGGGGGGGGGTTATAACTATGGCTACACCTTC
NA	NA	TRBJ1-5	TRBV28	CASSFIADSNQPQHF	TGTGCCAGCAGTTTCATAGCGGATAGCAATCAGCCCCAGCATTTT
NA	NA	TRBJ2-1	TRBV11-2	CASSLHGPGDFNNEQFF	TGTGCCAGCAGCTTACACGGCCCAGGGGACTTCAACAATGAGCAGTTCTTC
NA	many	TRBJ2-2	TRBV13	CASSPASNTGELFF	TGTGCCAGCAGCCCCGCATCGAACACCGGGGAGCTGTTTTTT
NA	many	TRBJ1-2	TRBV3-1	CASSQDGRDYGYTF	TGTGCCAGCAGCCAAGATGGGAGGGACTATGGCTACACCTTC
NA	many	TRBJ1-1	TRBV10-3	CAISPGGVMNTEAFF	TGTGCCATCAGCCCCGGCGGGGTCATGAACACTGAAGCTTTCTTT
NA	many	TRBJ2-3	TRBV11-2	CASSRGGTQYF	TGTGCCAGCAGCCGCGGCGGTACGCAGTATTTT
NA	few	TRBJ1-5	TRBV20-1	CSARGHSNQPQHF	TGCAGTGCTAGAGGACACAGCAATCAGCCCCAGCATTTT
NA	NA	TRBJ1-4	TRBV5-5	CASSLVQYTEKLFF	TGTGCCAGCAGCTTGGTTCAATATACCGAAAAACTGTTTTTT
NA	few	TRBJ2-1	TRBV7-8	CASSLGSLVNEQFF	TGTGCCAGCAGCTTAGGGTCTTTAGTCAATGAGCAGTTCTTC
NA	many	TRBJ2-7	TRBV27	CASQGGSYEQYF	TGTGCCAGCCAAGGGGGATCCTACGAGCAGTACTTC
TRBD1	few	TRBJ1-6	TRBV5-4	CASSSRTGGSNSPLHF	TGTGCCAGCAGTTCTCGGACAGGGGGCAGTAATTCACCCCTCCACTTT
NA	NA	TRBJ1-1	TRBV7-8	CASSSPGHRNTEAFF	TGTGCCAGCAGCTCCCCGGGACATCGGAACACTGAAGCTTTCTTT
NA	many	TRBJ2-3	TRBV7-2	CASSLSRGDTQYF	TGTGCCAGCAGCTTGAGTAGGGGTGATACGCAGTATTTT